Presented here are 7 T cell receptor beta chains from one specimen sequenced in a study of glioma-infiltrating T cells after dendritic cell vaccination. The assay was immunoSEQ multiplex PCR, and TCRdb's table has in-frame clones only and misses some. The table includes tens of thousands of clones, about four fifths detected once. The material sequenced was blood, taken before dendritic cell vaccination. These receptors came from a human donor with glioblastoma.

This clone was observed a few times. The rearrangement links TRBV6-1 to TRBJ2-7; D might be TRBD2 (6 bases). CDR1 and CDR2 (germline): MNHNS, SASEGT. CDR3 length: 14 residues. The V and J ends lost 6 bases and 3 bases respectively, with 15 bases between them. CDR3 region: CASRTGLSLYEQYF. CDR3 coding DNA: TGTGCCAGCAGGACGGGACTGAGCCTCTACGAGCAGTACTTC.

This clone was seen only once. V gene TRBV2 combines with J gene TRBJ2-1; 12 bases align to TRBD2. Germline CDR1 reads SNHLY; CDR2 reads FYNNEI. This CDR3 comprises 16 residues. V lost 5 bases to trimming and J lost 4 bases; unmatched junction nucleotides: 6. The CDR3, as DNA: TGTGCCAGCAGTATCATGACTAGCGGGGGTTACAATGAGCAGTTCTTC. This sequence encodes CASSIMTSGGYNEQFF. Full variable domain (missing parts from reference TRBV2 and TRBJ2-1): EPEVTQTPSHQVTQMGQEVILRCVPISNHLYFYWYRQILGQKVEFLVSFYNNEISEKSEIFDDQFSVERPDGSNFTLKIRSTKLEDSAMYFCASSIMTSGGYNEQFFGPGTRLTVL.

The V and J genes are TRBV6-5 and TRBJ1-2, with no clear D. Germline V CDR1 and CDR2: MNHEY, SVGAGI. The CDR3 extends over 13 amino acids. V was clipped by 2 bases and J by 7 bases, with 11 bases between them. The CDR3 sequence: CASSYALGGGYTF. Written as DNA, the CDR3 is TGTGCCAGCAGTTACGCTCTCGGCGGTGGCTACACCTTC.

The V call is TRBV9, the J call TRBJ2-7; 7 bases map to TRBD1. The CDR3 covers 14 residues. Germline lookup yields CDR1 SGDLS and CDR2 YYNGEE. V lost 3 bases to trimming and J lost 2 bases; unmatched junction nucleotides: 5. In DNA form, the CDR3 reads TGTGCCAGCAGCGACCGAGGGGGCGCCTACGAGCAGTACGTC. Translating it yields CASSDRGGAYEQYV.

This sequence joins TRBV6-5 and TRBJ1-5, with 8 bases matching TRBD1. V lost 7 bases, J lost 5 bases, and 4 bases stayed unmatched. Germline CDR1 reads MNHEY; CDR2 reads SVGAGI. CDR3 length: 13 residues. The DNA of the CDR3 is TGTGCCAGCACCAGACAGGGGCATCAGCCCCAGCATTTT. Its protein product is CASTRQGHQPQHF.

As DNA, the CDR3 is TGTGCCAGCAGCTTAGGACAGGGGCTGAACACCGGGGAGCTGTTTTTT. Its translation: CASSLGQGLNTGELFF. The chain links TRBV11-2 to TRBJ2-2, with 8 bases fitting TRBD1. There are 16 residues in the CDR3. V lost 1 base to trimming and J lost 1 base; unmatched junction nucleotides: 2. The germline V gene encodes CDR1 SGHAT and CDR2 FQNNGV.

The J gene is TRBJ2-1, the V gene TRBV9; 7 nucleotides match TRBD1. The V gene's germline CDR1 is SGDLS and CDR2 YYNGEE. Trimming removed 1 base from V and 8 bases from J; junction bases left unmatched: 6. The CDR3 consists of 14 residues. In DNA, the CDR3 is TGTGCCAGCAGCGTACTCACCACAGGGGATGAGCAGTTCTTC. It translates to CASSVLTTGDEQFF.